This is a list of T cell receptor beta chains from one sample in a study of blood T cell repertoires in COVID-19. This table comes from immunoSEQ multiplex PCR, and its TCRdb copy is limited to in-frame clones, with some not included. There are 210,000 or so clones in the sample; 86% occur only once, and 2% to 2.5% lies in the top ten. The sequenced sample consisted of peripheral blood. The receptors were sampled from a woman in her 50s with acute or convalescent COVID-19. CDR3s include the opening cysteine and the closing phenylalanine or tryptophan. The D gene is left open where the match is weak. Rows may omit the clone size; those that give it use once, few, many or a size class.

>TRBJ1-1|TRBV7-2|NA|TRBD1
CASSPAGGNLVAEAFF
TGTGCCAGCAGCCCGGCAGGGGGGAACTTGGTCGCTGAAGCTTTCTTT
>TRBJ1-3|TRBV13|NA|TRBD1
CASSFGQVSGNTIYF
TGTGCCAGCAGCTTCGGACAGGTCTCTGGAAACACCATATATTTT
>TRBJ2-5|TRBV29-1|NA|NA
CSVGVAGEETQYF
TGCAGCGTCGGGGTGGCAGGGGAAGAGACCCAGTACTTC
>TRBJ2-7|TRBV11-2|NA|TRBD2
CASSLGLAGGNIVGEQYF
TGTGCCAGCAGCTTAGGGCTAGCGGGGGGGAATATCGTAGGCGAGCAGTACTTC
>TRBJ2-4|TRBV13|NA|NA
CASSQGTQQNIQYF
TGTGCCAGCAGCCAGGGGACACAGCAAAACATTCAGTACTTC
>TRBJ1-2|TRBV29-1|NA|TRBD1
CSVETGTANYGYTF
TGCAGCGTCGAGACCGGGACAGCTAACTATGGCTACACCTTC
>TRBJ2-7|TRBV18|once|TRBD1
CASSLGTVYEQYF
TGTGCCAGCTCGCTTGGGACAGTCTACGAGCAGTACTTC
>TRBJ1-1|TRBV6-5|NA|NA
CASSRLPNTEAFF
TGTGCCAGCAGCCGCCTACCGAACACTGAAGCTTTCTTT
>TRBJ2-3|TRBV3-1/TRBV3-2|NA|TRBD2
CASSQDGAGGRAQYF
TGTGCCAGCAGCCAAGACGGAGCGGGAGGCAGGGCGCAGTATTTT
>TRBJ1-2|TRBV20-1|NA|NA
CSARRQLDYTF
TGCAGTGCTAGAAGACAGTTAGACTACACCTTC
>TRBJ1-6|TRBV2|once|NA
CASSRGDSPLHF
TGTGCCAGCAGCCGGGGGGACTCACCCCTCCACTTT
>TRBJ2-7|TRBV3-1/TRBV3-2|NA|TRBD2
CASSPGLAGGTLYEQYF
TGTGCCAGCAGCCCGGGACTAGCGGGGGGGACTCTTTACGAGCAGTACTTC
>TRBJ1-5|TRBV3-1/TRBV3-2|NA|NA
CASSQGLGQPQHF
TGTGCCAGCAGCCAAGGACTGGGTCAGCCCCAGCATTTT
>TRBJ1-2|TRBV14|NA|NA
CASSQDPGVRGYTF
TGTGCCAGCAGCCAAGATCCGGGGGTTCGCGGCTACACCTTC
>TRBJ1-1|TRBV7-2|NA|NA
CASSSWSMNTEAFF
TGTGCCAGCAGCTCTTGGAGCATGAACACTGAAGCTTTCTTT
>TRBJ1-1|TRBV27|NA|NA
CASSYDSMNTEAFF
TGTGCCAGCAGTTACGACAGCATGAACACTGAAGCTTTCTTT
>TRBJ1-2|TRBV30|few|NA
CAWGPRNYGYTF
TGTGCCTGGGGGCCTCGGAACTATGGCTACACCTTC
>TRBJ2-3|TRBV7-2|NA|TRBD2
CASSLAPTSRSTDTQYF
TGTGCCAGCAGCTTAGCCCCGACTAGCAGAAGCACAGATACGCAGTATTTT
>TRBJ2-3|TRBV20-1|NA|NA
CSADGEKDPYF
TGCAGTGCTGACGGAGAGAAGGATCCGTATTTT
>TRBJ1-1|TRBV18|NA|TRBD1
CASSPQGAGTEAFF
TGTGCCAGCTCACCACAGGGGGCGGGCACTGAAGCTTTCTTT
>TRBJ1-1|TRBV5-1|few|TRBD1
CASSWDREGTEAFF
TGCGCCAGCAGCTGGGACAGGGAGGGGACTGAAGCTTTCTTT
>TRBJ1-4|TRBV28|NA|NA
CASWSGGSGEKLFF
TGTGCCAGCTGGTCCGGGGGTAGCGGCGAAAAACTGTTTTTT
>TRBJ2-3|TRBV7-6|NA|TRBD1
CASSPRGLAAGTDTQYF
TGTGCCAGCAGCCCGAGGGGGCTAGCTGCTGGCACAGATACGCAGTATTTT
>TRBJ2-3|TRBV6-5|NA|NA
CASSYGRGATDTQYF
TGTGCCAGCAGTTACGGTCGGGGGGCCACAGATACGCAGTATTTT
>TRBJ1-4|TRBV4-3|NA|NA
CASSQDARAGGNEKLFF
TGCGCCAGCAGCCAAGATGCCAGGGCAGGCGGTAATGAAAAACTGTTTTTT
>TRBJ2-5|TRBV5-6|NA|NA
CASSLGRGETQYF
TGTGCCAGCAGCTTGGGTCGAGGCGAGACCCAGTACTTC
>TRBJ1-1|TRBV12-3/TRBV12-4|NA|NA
CASIPILNTEAFF
TGTGCCAGCATTCCCATCCTGAACACTGAAGCTTTCTTT
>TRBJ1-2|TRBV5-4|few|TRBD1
CASSLGQGSNYGYTF
TGTGCCAGCAGCTTGGGACAGGGTTCTAACTATGGCTACACCTTC
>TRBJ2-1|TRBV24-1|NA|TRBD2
CATSPAGGNNEQFF
TGTGCCACCAGTCCGGCGGGGGGGAACAATGAGCAGTTCTTC
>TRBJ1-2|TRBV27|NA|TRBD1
CASSPTGDGYTF
TGTGCCAGCAGTCCCACAGGGGATGGCTACACCTTC
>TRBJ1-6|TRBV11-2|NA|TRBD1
CASSPGQGDNSPLHF
TGTGCCAGCAGCCCAGGACAGGGGGATAATTCACCCCTCCACTTT
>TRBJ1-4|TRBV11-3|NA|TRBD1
CASSFGGTGSEKLFF
TGTGCCAGCAGCTTTGGTGGGACAGGGAGTGAAAAACTGTTTTTT
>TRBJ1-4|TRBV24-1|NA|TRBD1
CATSDSRQGSEKLFF
TGTGCCACCAGTGATTCACGACAGGGGAGTGAAAAACTGTTTTTT
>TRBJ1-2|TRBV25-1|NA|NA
CASSEFRHNYGYTF
TGTGCCAGCAGTGAATTCAGGCACAACTATGGCTACACCTTC
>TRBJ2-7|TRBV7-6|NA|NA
CASSLKGDSYEQYF
TGTGCCAGCAGCTTAAAGGGGGATTCCTACGAGCAGTACTTC
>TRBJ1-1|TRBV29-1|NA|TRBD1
CSVEGTGQAFF
TGCAGCGTTGAAGGGACAGGACAAGCTTTCTTT
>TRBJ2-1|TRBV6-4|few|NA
CASSDFFLGESFSNEQFF
TGTGCCAGCAGTGACTTTTTCCTAGGCGAGAGTTTTTCCAATGAGCAGTTCTTC
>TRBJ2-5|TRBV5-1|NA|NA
CASSLGTLQEKGYF
TGCGCCAGCAGCTTAGGGACTCTACAAGAGAAGGGGTACTTC
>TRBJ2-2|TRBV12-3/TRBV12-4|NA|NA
CASTSDGGSELFF
TGTGCCAGCACCTCAGATGGCGGTTCAGAGCTGTTTTTT
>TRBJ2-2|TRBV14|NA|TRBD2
CASSHSGGWNTGELFF
TGTGCCAGCAGCCACAGCGGGGGCTGGAACACCGGGGAGCTGTTTTTT
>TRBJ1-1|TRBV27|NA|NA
CAAPVIRCEAFF
TGTGCCGCCCCTGTGATCCGGTGCGAAGCTTTCTTT
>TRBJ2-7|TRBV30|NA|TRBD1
CAWSNQGAGEQYF
TGTGCCTGGTCCAACCAGGGGGCGGGGGAGCAGTACTTC
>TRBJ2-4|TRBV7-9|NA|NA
CASSPDIAKNIQYF
TGTGCCAGCAGCCCAGACATAGCCAAAAACATTCAGTACTTC
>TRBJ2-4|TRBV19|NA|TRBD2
CASSIKSSGLTNIQYF
TGTGCCAGTAGTATCAAATCTAGCGGGTTGACGAACATTCAGTACTTC
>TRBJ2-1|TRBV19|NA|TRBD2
CASRGGLAGFMYNEQFF
TGTGCCAGTAGGGGTGGACTAGCGGGATTTATGTACAATGAGCAGTTCTTC
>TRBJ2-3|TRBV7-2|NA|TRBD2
CASSLGGWTSGGLDTQYF
TGTGCCAGCAGCTTAGGCGGCTGGACTAGCGGGGGGTTGGATACGCAGTATTTT
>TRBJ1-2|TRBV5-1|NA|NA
CASSSGQRSYGYTF
TGCGCCAGCAGCTCCGGACAGCGCTCCTATGGCTACACCTTC
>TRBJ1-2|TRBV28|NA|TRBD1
CASSWDRTVYGYTF
TGTGCCAGCAGCTGGGACAGGACTGTCTATGGCTACACCTTC
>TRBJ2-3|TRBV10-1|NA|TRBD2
CASSGRLAGLNTDTQYF
TGCGCCAGCAGTGGACGACTAGCGGGGTTGAACACAGATACGCAGTATTTT
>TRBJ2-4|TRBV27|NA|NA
CASSLNGLKNIQYF
TGTGCCAGCAGTTTAAATGGACTCAAAAACATTCAGTACTTC
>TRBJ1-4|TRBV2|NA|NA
CASSELREVKELFF
TGTGCCAGCAGTGAACTACGTGAGGTCAAGGAACTGTTTTTT
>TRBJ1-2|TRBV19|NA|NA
CASSVNRASVSNYGYTF
TGTGCCAGTAGTGTCAACAGGGCCTCCGTTTCTAACTATGGCTACACCTTC
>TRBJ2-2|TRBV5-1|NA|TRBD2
CASSLGLSGGTGELFF
TGCGCCAGCAGCTTGGGGCTTAGCGGGGGCACCGGGGAGCTGTTTTTT
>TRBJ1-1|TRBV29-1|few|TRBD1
CSVADRGWAEAFF
TGCAGCGTAGCCGACAGGGGATGGGCTGAAGCTTTCTTT
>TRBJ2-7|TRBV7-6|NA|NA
CASGGSSYEQYF
TGTGCCAGTGGGGGGAGCTCCTACGAGCAGTACTTC
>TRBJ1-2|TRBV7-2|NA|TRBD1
CASSSMTGGMVGYTF
TGTGCCAGCAGCTCGATGACAGGGGGTATGGTTGGCTACACCTTC